Shown below are 23 T cell receptor beta chains from a single sample sequenced in a study of blood T cell repertoires in COVID-19. The assay was immunoSEQ multiplex PCR, and TCRdb's table has in-frame clones only and misses some. There are around 180,000 clones in the sample; less than 90% occur only once, and roughly 24% lies in the top ten. Material for sequencing was peripheral blood. These receptors came from a man aged 55 to 70 with acute or convalescent COVID-19.

Notes on this clone: Distinct nucleotide sequences in the sample also encode this CDR3. The rearrangement joins TRBV7-2 to TRBJ2-2; possible D gene TRBD2, 6 bases. Between the trimmed V and J ends, which lost 5 bases and 5 bases, there was a span of 15 bases. The germline CDR1 and CDR2 sequences are SGHTA and FQGNSA. This CDR3 comprises 15 residues. The chain's CDR3 is CASSPGGAGTGELFF. CDR3 bases: TGTGCCAGCAGCCCCGGTGGGGCGGGGACCGGGGAGCTGTTTTTT.

The CDR3 region has the DNA TGTGCCAGTAGTATAGAGAGGACTAGCGGCTACGAGCAGTACTTC. Residues: CASSIERTSGYEQYF. J is TRBJ2-7 and V is TRBV19; TRBD2 matches 10 bases. The CDR3 spans 15 residues. CDR1 and CDR2 (germline): LNHDA, SQIVND (reference sequence). Unmatched junction bases numbered 2, after V lost 0 bases and J lost 3 bases.

The V call is TRBV29-1, the J call TRBJ2-5; D possibly corresponds to TRBD2 (8 bases). V was shortened by 4 bases and J by 7 bases, with 22 bases between the two germline ends. Germline lookup yields CDR1 SQVTM and CDR2 ANQGSEA. The CDR3 loop spans 15 amino acids. CDR3 sequence: CSVAGGDSRRRTQYF. The CDR3 DNA follows: TGCAGCGTTGCGGGGGGGGACAGTAGGAGAAGGACCCAGTACTTC.

This clone came up once. The V call is TRBV6-5, the J call TRBJ2-3, with D perhaps TRBD1 (6 bases). Germline V gives CDR1 MNHEY, CDR2 SVGAGI. This CDR3 has 14 residues. The V and J ends lost 8 bases and 2 bases respectively, with 14 bases between them. The CDR3 region is CASGTGSDTDTQYF. CDR3 DNA: TGTGCCAGCGGTACAGGGTCTGACACAGATACGCAGTATTTT.

This clone came up once. V gene TRBV3-1 (or the pseudogene TRBV3-2) combines with J gene TRBJ1-2; D gene uncertain. The V end was cut by 1 base, the J end by 1 base, with 10 bases between. Per germline, CDR1 LGHDT and CDR2 YNNKEL (reference sequence). The CDR3 consists of 15 residues. In DNA form, the CDR3 reads TGTGCCAGCAGCCAAGTGAGAGTACGTAACTATGGCTACACCTTC. The encoded protein is CASSQVRVRNYGYTF.

V is TRBV9 and J is TRBJ2-7, with 13 nucleotides matching TRBD2. Germline V gene sequence: CDR1 SGDLS, CDR2 YYNGEE. This CDR3 comprises 20 residues. The junction had 18 bases not matched to a gene; V was cut back by 3 bases and J by 3 bases. CDR3 DNA: TGTGCCAGCAGCGCTCCGACTCCCCCCCGGACTAGCGGGAGTCACTACGAGCAGTACTTC. Its translation: CASSAPTPPRTSGSHYEQYF.

V usage is TRBV19 and J usage is TRBJ2-3, with D tentatively TRBD1 (6 bases). CDR1 is LNHDA, CDR2 SQIVND, per germline (reference sequence). V was clipped by 5 bases and J by 5 bases, with 8 bases between them. The CDR3 is made up of 12 amino acids. CDR3 residues: CASSQQGDTQYF. CDR3 coding DNA: TGTGCCAGTAGTCAACAGGGAGATACGCAGTATTTT. Complete variable domain (other parts from reference TRBV19 and TRBJ2-3): DGGITQSPKYLFRKEGQNVTLSCEQNLNHDAMYWYRQDPGQGLRLIYYSQIVNDFQKGDIAEGYSVSREKKESFPLTVTSAQKNPTAFYLCASSQQGDTQYFGPGTRLTVL.

The rearrangement links TRBV3-1 (or the pseudogene TRBV3-2) to TRBJ2-3; 9 bases match TRBD2. V was clipped by 0 bases and J by 2 bases; unmatched bases: 15. The CDR3 length is 20 residues. CDR1 is LGHDT and CDR2 is YNNKEL in the germline V gene (reference sequence). The CDR3, as DNA: TGTGCCAGCAGCCAAGACCCCGACTGGCGGGGGGGCCTCACCACAGATACGCAGTATTTT. Its translation: CASSQDPDWRGGLTTDTQYF.

The chain recombines TRBV2 with TRBJ1-6, with 9 bases that match TRBD1. Germline assignment: CDR1 SNHLY and CDR2 FYNNEI. CDR3 size: 14 residues. With V trimmed by 4 bases and J by 10 bases, 5 bases remained unmatched. The CDR3: CASSGQGEKSPLHF. In nucleotides, the CDR3 is TGTGCCAGCAGTGGACAGGGGGAAAAGTCACCCCTCCACTTT.

The chain joins TRBV7-3 to TRBJ1-2, with D possibly matching TRBD1 (5 bases). V shed 2 bases and J shed 7 bases, with 14 bases lying between them. Germline loops: CDR1 SGHTA, CDR2 FQGTGA. The CDR3 covers 14 residues. The CDR3 nucleotides read TGTGCCAGCAGCTTAGAAGGGGTAACCGGTGGCTACACCTTC. It translates to CASSLEGVTGGYTF.

The chain combines TRBV15 with TRBJ2-5; possibly TRBD2 for D (7 bases). The CDR3 sequence is 16 residues long. Germline-derived CDR1 and CDR2 are LNHNV and YYDKDF (reference sequence). Trimming took off 0 bases at V and 4 bases at J, with 15 bases between the two ends. CDR3 nucleotides: TGTGCCACCAGCAGAGACCCGCGGGGGCCGGTAGAGACCCAGTACTTC. It specifies CATSRDPRGPVETQYF.

The rearrangement links TRBV27 to TRBJ1-1; TRBD1 matches at 7 bases. CDR1 is MNHEY and CDR2 is SMNVEV in the germline V gene (reference sequence). J was trimmed by 0 bases and V by 5 bases; bases with no gene match: 6. This CDR3 is 15 amino acids long. The CDR3 region is CASSLGTALNTEAFF. The CDR3 bases are TGTGCCAGCAGTCTCGGGACAGCCCTGAACACTGAAGCTTTCTTT.

The V call is TRBV18, the J call TRBJ1-1, with D unclear. The germline V gene encodes CDR1 KGHSH and CDR2 LQKENI. V gave up 5 bases and J gave up 5 bases, with 12 bases separating them. The CDR3 runs 13 residues. The CDR3 protein is CASSSNPGTEAFF. The CDR3 DNA is TGTGCCAGCTCATCCAATCCCGGGACTGAAGCTTTCTTT.

This clone has a handful of counts. The chain employs TRBV30 and TRBJ1-2; D is undetermined. The CDR3 covers 13 residues. V was trimmed by 4 bases and J by 2 bases, leaving 11 bases between them. CDR1 is GTSNPN and CDR2 is SVGIG in the germline V gene (reference sequence). CDR3 sequence: CAWIGGNNYGYTF. In DNA, the CDR3 is TGTGCCTGGATAGGCGGGAACAACTATGGCTACACCTTC. Full variable domain (outside the CDR3, taken from reference TRBV30 and TRBJ1-2): SQTIHQWPATLVQPVGSPLSLECTVEGTSNPNLYWYRQAAGRGLQLLFYSVGIGQISSEVPQNLSASRPQDRQFILSSKKLLLSDSGFYLCAWIGGNNYGYTFGSGTRLTVV.

The gene calls are TRBV4-1 and TRBJ2-3; 9 bases are a match to TRBD2. CDR3 size: 17 residues. V dropped 3 bases and J dropped 2; count of bases not matched to a gene: 9. Per germline, CDR1 MGHRA and CDR2 YSYEKL. CDR3 coding DNA: TGCGCCAGCAGCCAGACCGGGGCTAGCGGGATCACAGATACGCAGTATTTT. It yields the protein CASSQTGASGITDTQYF.

The chain couples TRBV6-5 to TRBJ1-2; TRBD1 aligns across 9 bases. The CDR3 covers 13 residues. V lost 6 bases and J lost 8; bases outside the gene matches: 7. Germline loops: CDR1 MNHEY, CDR2 SVGAGI. The CDR3 DNA is TGTGCCAGCAGGCCGACAGGGGGAGGGGGCTACACCTTC. It codes for CASRPTGGGGYTF.

This chain joins TRBV7-2 and TRBJ1-1, with 7 bases matching TRBD1. V shed 2 bases and J 4 bases; nucleotides not matched to a gene: 13. The CDR3 covers 17 residues. The germline gives CDR1 SGHTA, CDR2 FQGNSA. CDR3 nucleotides: TGTGCCAGCAGCTTAACCGACAGGGCCGGTTGGCTCACTGAAGCTTTCTTT. Amino acids: CASSLTDRAGWLTEAFF. The full variable domain, its missing parts supplied by reference TRBV7-2 and TRBJ1-1, is GAGVSQSPSNKVTEKGKDVELRCDPISGHTALYWYRQSLGQGLEFLIYFQGNSAPDKSGLPSDRFSAERTGGSVSTLTIQRTQQEDSAVYLCASSLTDRAGWLTEAFFGQGTRLTVV.

The chain couples TRBV2 to TRBJ1-6, with 9 bases lining up with TRBD1. Germline-derived CDR1 and CDR2 are SNHLY and FYNNEI. The CDR3 has 15 residues. V gave up 0 bases and J gave up 8 bases; unmatched junction bases: 2. CDR3 bases: TGTGCCAGCAGTGAAGCCCGGACAGGGGATTCACCCCTCCACTTT. This sequence encodes CASSEARTGDSPLHF.

The table lists this clone with a few counts. J is TRBJ2-5 and V is TRBV19; the D is unclear. The CDR3 contains 14 residues. Trimming pared 1 base from V and 4 bases from J, leaving 10 bases between. Germline V gene sequence: CDR1 LNHDA, CDR2 SQIVND (reference sequence). For the CDR3, the DNA is TGTGCCAGTAGTATAGGGCGGCGCCGAGAGACCCAGTACTTC. Translating gives CASSIGRRRETQYF.

V gene TRBV27 combines with J gene TRBJ1-5; TRBD1 matches 10 bases. The V and J ends lost 5 bases and 4 bases, in that order; junction bases with no gene match: 20. The CDR3 sequence is 20 residues long. Germline CDR1 reads MNHEY; CDR2 reads SMNVEV (reference sequence). CDR3 in DNA: TGTGCCAGCAGTCGACAGCCTCTGGGGACAGGGGCGAGGAGAAATCAGCCCCAGCATTTT. Its protein is CASSRQPLGTGARRNQPQHF.

The chain carries TRBV7-8 and TRBJ2-3; TRBD2 matches at 14 bases. The V gene end was trimmed by 5 bases and the J gene end by 2 bases; junction bases not matched to a gene: 6. This CDR3 is 17 amino acids long. Germline values: CDR1 SGHVS, CDR2 FQNEAQ. The CDR3 DNA reads as TGTGCCAGCAGCCCGTGGACTAGCGGGGGGCCCACAGATACGCAGTATTTT. Amino acid sequence: CASSPWTSGGPTDTQYF.

CDR3 DNA: TGTGCCAGCTCACCGTCGGGATATAGCAATCAGCCCCAGCATTTT. Encoded protein: CASSPSGYSNQPQHF. The rearrangement links TRBV18 to TRBJ1-5; unclear D gene. V was shortened by 3 bases and J by 0 bases, with 9 bases between the two germline ends. Germline V gives CDR1 KGHSH, CDR2 LQKENI. CDR3 length equals 15 residues.

This sequence joins TRBV12-3 or TRBV12-4 and TRBJ1-2, with TRBD1 identical over 8 bases. The CDR3 is 12 residues long. J gave up 4 bases and V 5 bases, and 0 bases lay outside the gene matches. This chain's CDR3 is CASSTGGYGYTF. The CDR3 nucleotides read TGTGCCAGCAGTACAGGGGGCTATGGCTACACCTTC.